These 3 T cell receptor beta chains were all obtained from the same sample, sequenced in a study of blood T cells in healthy people across ages. It was with a sample-barcoded 5' primer and a J-beta primer mix that a second PCR of roughly 6 to 12 cycles was run. In TCRdb, the 5' RACE reads were re-called with MiXCR into one record per CDR3 protein. The table records roughly 1.5 million distinct CDR3 sequences, 40% to 45% of them present only once. Input material: blood. The origin of the receptors is a woman aged 18-35 years in good health.

This clonotype was seen a few times. The chain carries TRBV21-1 and TRBJ2-4; the table gives TRBD2 as D, unverified against the DNA. The tail of the sequence fits TRBJ2-7 better, so the J call may be wrong. TRBV21-1 is a known pseudogene. There are 16 residues in the CDR3. For the CDR3, the DNA is TGTGCCAGCAGGCTCATTACGGGACTTCTAGTTTACGAGCAGTACTTC. Encoded protein: CASRLITGLLVYEQYF.

This clonotype was seen only a few times. At one of its ends the junction is not consistent with the germline gene, which may arise from a read error. V is TRBV4-1 and J is TRBJ1-6; D gene ambiguous. This CDR3 contains 16 residues. Germline V lookup: CDR1 MGHRA, CDR2 YSYEKL. The DNA of the CDR3 is TGCGCCAGCAGCCAATCCCCGTTGCCGCCGAGTTCACCCCCCCACTTT. Its protein product is CASSQSPLPPSSPPHF.

The V call is TRBV6-2 or TRBV6-3, the J call TRBJ2-1; D may correspond to TRBD1 or TRBD2 (5 bases each). Trimming shortened V by 3 bases and J by 4 bases, and 10 bases separated the two germline ends. Germline V CDR1 and CDR2: MNHEY, SVGEGT. This CDR3 region has 14 residues. The CDR3 region has the DNA TGTGCCAGCAGTTATTGGGACCAGTACAATGAGCAGTTCTTC. Translated, it gives CASSYWDQYNEQFF.